This T cell receptor beta chain is from a study of CD8+CD57+ T cells in acquired aplastic anemia. Study at large: Sorted CD4+ and CD8+ cells yielded DNA averaging approximately 3 ug. Findings of the study overall: There were 25 to 35 CD8+ CDR3 sequences that occurred in both patients and controls.

Germline V gene data show CDR1 as MDHEN and CDR2 as SYDVKM. Trimming pared 3 bases from V and 6 bases from J, leaving 12 bases between. The CDR3 has 13 amino acids. According to the study, genomic DNA was the template for TCR beta VDJ and CDR3 profiling. TCRdb re-called the reads with MiXCR, one entry per CDR3 protein. The table lists roughly 240,000 distinct CDR3 sequences, approximately 45% of them singletons. This clonotype was observed many times. Its antigen is unidentified. It was patients with CD8+CD57+ cell expansion by flow cytometry who were chosen for sequencing. Material: sorted CD4+, CD8+, or CD8+CD57+ T cells (not recorded which) from PBMCs. The chain has TRBV28 and TRBJ2-7; D gene uncertain. The receptor's source is a human donor with aplastic anemia. The CDR3, as DNA: TGTGCCAGCAGTTTGGCAGGTTTGCGCGAGCAGTACTTC. Protein sequence: CASSLAGLREQYF.